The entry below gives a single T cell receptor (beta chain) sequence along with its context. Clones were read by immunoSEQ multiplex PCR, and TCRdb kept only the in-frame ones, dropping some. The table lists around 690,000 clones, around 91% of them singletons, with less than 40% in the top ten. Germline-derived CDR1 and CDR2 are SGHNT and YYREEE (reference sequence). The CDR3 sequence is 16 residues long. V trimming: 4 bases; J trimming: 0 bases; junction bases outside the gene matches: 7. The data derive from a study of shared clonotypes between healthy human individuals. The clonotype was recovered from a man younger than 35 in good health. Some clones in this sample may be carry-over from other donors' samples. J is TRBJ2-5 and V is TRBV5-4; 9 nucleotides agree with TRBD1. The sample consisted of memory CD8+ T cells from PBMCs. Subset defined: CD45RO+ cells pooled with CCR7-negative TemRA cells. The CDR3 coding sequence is TGTGCCAGCAGCCAAAGGGACAGGGTAAACCAAGAGACCCAGTACTTC. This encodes CASSQRDRVNQETQYF.